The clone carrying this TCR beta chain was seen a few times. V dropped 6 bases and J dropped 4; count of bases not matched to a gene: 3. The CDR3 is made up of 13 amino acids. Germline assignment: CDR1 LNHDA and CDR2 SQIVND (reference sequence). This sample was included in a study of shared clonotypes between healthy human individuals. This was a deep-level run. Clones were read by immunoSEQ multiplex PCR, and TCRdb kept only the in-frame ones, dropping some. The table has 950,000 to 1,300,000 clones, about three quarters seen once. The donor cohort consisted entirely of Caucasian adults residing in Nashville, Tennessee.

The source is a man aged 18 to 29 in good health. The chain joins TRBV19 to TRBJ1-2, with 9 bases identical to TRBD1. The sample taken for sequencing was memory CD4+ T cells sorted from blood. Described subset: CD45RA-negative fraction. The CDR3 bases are TGTGCCAGTAGGGGACAGGGAGTCTATGGCTACACCTTC. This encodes CASRGQGVYGYTF.